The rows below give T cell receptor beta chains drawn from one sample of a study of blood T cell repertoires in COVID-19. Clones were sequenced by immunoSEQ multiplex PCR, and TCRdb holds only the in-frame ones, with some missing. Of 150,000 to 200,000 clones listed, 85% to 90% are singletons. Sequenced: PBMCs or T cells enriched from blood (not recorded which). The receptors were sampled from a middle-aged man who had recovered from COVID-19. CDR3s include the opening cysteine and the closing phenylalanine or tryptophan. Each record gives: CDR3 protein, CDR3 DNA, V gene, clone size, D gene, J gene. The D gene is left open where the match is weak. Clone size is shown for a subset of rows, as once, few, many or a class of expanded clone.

CASALGENSNQPQHF	TGTGCTAGTGCCCTGGGAGAAAACAGCAATCAGCCCCAGCATTTT	TRBV12-5	-	-	TRBJ1-5
CASSEAGGYNTIYF	TGCGCCAGCAGTGAGGCAGGGGGCTATAACACCATATATTTT	TRBV10-2	-	TRBD1	TRBJ1-3
CASSSGTGGNQPQHF	TGCGCCAGCAGCTCAGGTACAGGGGGGAATCAGCCCCAGCATTTT	TRBV5-1	-	TRBD1	TRBJ1-5
CASSSKNRTQSSYEQYF	TGTGCCAGCAGCTCCAAGAACAGGACCCAGAGCTCCTACGAGCAGTACTTC	TRBV5-5	once	-	TRBJ2-7
CASSFLGTGVVNTEAFF	TGCGCCAGCAGCTTTCTCGGGACAGGGGTAGTGAACACTGAAGCTTTCTTT	TRBV5-1	-	TRBD1	TRBJ1-1
CASSSLGQSGDTIYF	TGTGCCAGCAGTTCCCTAGGACAGTCTGGGGACACCATATATTTT	TRBV28	-	-	TRBJ1-3
CASSRTVSYGYTF	TGTGCCAGCAGTAGGACAGTTTCATATGGCTACACCTTC	TRBV28	few	-	TRBJ1-2
CASTFPGKGNSPLHF	TGTGCCAGCACCTTTCCGGGAAAAGGGAATTCACCCCTCCACTTT	TRBV5-8	once	-	TRBJ1-6
CASSPGTGGNQPQHF	TGTGCCAGCAGCCCCGGGACAGGGGGCAATCAGCCCCAGCATTTT	TRBV9	-	TRBD1	TRBJ1-5
CASSLVGTGGGEQFF	TGCGCCAGCAGCTTGGTTGGGACAGGGGGTGGAGAGCAGTTCTTC	TRBV5-1	-	TRBD1	TRBJ2-1
CASGLGSSGVGTQYF	TGTGCTAGTGGTCTCGGGAGTAGCGGGGTTGGGACCCAGTACTTC	TRBV12-5	-	TRBD2	TRBJ2-5
CASSFHRGRGNEQFF	TGTGCCAGCAGTTTCCACAGGGGACGAGGAAATGAGCAGTTCTTC	TRBV6-6	-	TRBD1	TRBJ2-1
CASSLSAGGLVDTQYF	TGCGCCAGCAGCTTATCGGCGGGGGGGTTGGTTGATACGCAGTATTTT	TRBV5-1	-	TRBD2	TRBJ2-3
CASSLGTGGRGTQYF	TGTGCCAGCAGCTTAGGGACAGGGGGAAGGGGGACCCAGTACTTC	TRBV7-9	-	TRBD1	TRBJ2-5
CASSLRQATETQYF	TGCGCCAGCAGCTTGCGACAGGCCACGGAGACCCAGTACTTC	TRBV5-1	-	-	TRBJ2-5
CASSSGGSNQPQHF	TGTGCCAGCAGTTCGGGGGGTAGCAATCAGCCCCAGCATTTT	TRBV28	-	-	TRBJ1-5
CATSDPQGAGETQYF	TGTGCCACCAGTGACCCTCAGGGGGCTGGAGAGACCCAGTACTTC	TRBV24-1	-	TRBD1	TRBJ2-5
CASSLDRRDRGNEQFF	TGTGCCAGCAGCTTAGATAGGCGGGACAGGGGCAATGAGCAGTTCTTC	TRBV11-2	once	TRBD1	TRBJ2-1
CAISSRGETQYF	TGTGCCATCTCCTCCAGGGGGGAGACCCAGTACTTC	TRBV3-1/TRBV3-2	-	TRBD1	TRBJ2-5
CASSNVGASEAFF	TGCGCCAGCAGCAATGTGGGGGCCAGTGAAGCTTTCTTT	TRBV5-1	once	-	TRBJ1-1
CASSDSTGDSNYGYTF	TGTGCCAGCAGTGACTCGACAGGGGATTCTAACTATGGCTACACCTTC	TRBV6-4	-	TRBD1	TRBJ1-2
CASNRDRNTEAFF	TGCGCCAGCAATCGGGACAGAAACACTGAAGCTTTCTTT	TRBV23-1	-	TRBD1	TRBJ1-1
CASSLVDTEAFF	TGTGCCAGCAGCTTAGTCGACACTGAAGCTTTCTTT	TRBV11-3	-	-	TRBJ1-1
CASSQDSTEAFF	TGTGCCAGCAGCCAAGATTCAACTGAAGCTTTCTTT	TRBV3-1/TRBV3-2	once	-	TRBJ1-1
CSAPNYNEQFF	TGCAGTGCTCCAAATTACAATGAGCAGTTCTTC	TRBV20-1	-	-	TRBJ2-1
CASSMDRGLSYEQYF	TGTGCCAGCAGCATGGACAGGGGTTTATCCTACGAGCAGTACTTC	TRBV6-5	-	TRBD1	TRBJ2-7
CASSYGGRGDQPQHF	TGTGCCAGCAGTTACGGGGGGAGGGGGGATCAGCCCCAGCATTTT	TRBV6-5	-	-	TRBJ1-5
CASSLFGAGDEKLFF	TGTGCCAGCAGTTTATTTGGGGCCGGAGATGAAAAACTGTTTTTT	TRBV28	-	-	TRBJ1-4
CASSIEVLLNTGELFF	TGTGCCAGTAGTATAGAGGTTCTACTGAACACCGGGGAGCTGTTTTTT	TRBV19	-	-	TRBJ2-2
CASSQGTGVWGGQETQYF	TGCGCCAGCAGCCAAGGGACAGGGGTATGGGGGGGACAAGAGACCCAGTACTTC	TRBV4-1	few	TRBD1	TRBJ2-5
CASRGGQAPGELFF	TGTGCCAGCAGGGGAGGGCAGGCACCCGGGGAGCTGTTTTTT	TRBV9	-	TRBD2	TRBJ2-2
CASSYSFRGSNYGYTF	TGTGCCAGCAGTTACTCCTTCAGGGGGTCTAACTATGGCTACACCTTC	TRBV6-5	-	TRBD1	TRBJ1-2
CASSIEQGHSTRVF	TGTGCCAGTAGTATAGAGCAGGGTCATTCCACACGTGTATTT	TRBV19	-	-	TRBJ1-6
CSARGRGDEQYF	TGCAGCGCTAGGGGCAGGGGTGACGAGCAGTACTTC	TRBV29-1	-	-	TRBJ2-7
CASRPDRGRLGPQHF	TGTGCCAGCAGACCGGACAGGGGGCGCCTTGGACCCCAGCATTTT	TRBV28	few	TRBD1	TRBJ1-5
CASSLDGGSEAFF	TGCGCCAGCAGCTTGGATGGAGGATCTGAAGCTTTCTTT	TRBV5-1	-	-	TRBJ1-1
CASSLIAGPYNEQFF	TGTGCCAGCAGTTTAATAGCGGGGCCATACAATGAGCAGTTCTTC	TRBV27	-	TRBD2	TRBJ2-1
CASSSLLANTEAFF	TGTGCCAGCAGTTCCCTACTAGCGAACACTGAAGCTTTCTTT	TRBV6-5	-	-	TRBJ1-1